Below, 4 T cell receptor beta chains from the same sample are listed, as sequenced in a study of OX40 agonist ivuxolimab in advanced cancers. Using immunoSEQ multiplex PCR, the repertoire was profiled, and TCRdb retains in-frame clones only, with some absent. Of about 50,000 clones listed, 70% to 90% are singletons. The sequences come from CD4+ or CD8+ T cells sorted from blood, collected in a trial of the OX40 agonist ivuxolimab. These receptors were collected from an adult with an advanced solid tumor such as melanoma, head and neck, liver or kidney cancer.

This chain connects TRBV10-2 to TRBJ2-3; a possible D gene is TRBD1 (5 bases). This CDR3 spans 14 amino acids. Trimming removed 7 bases at V and 5 bases at J, with 16 bases between. Per germline, CDR1 WSHSY and CDR2 SAAADI. The DNA of the CDR3 is TGCGCCAGCACACGGCGGACACAAGTAGATACGCAGTATTTT. This gives the protein CASTRRTQVDTQYF.

The rearrangement links TRBV14 to TRBJ1-3; D gene uncertain. Germline assignment: CDR1 SGHDN and CDR2 FVKESK. The CDR3 spans 16 residues. V gave up 0 bases and J gave up 7 bases, with 16 bases separating them. DNA of the CDR3: TGTGCCAGCAGCCAAGACAGAAGGCGACGCGACAACACCATATATTTT. This translates into CASSQDRRRRDNTIYF.

The J gene is TRBJ1-1, the V gene TRBV29-1, with 7 positions matching TRBD1. V trimming: 6 bases; J trimming: 5 bases; junction bases outside the gene matches: 6. Germline V gene lookup returns CDR1 SQVTM and CDR2 ANQGSEA. The CDR3 extends over 12 amino acids. The CDR3: CSVLTGLTEAFF. In DNA form, the CDR3 reads TGCAGCGTATTGACAGGGCTGACTGAAGCTTTCTTT. Supplemented by reference TRBV29-1 and TRBJ1-1, the full variable domain reads SAVISQKPSRDICQRGTSLTIQCQVDSQVTMMFWYRQQPGQSLTLIATANQGSEATYESGFVIDKFPISRPNLTFSTLTVSNMSPEDSSIYLCSVLTGLTEAFFGQGTRLTVV.

This clone appeared once. V and J are TRBV28 and TRBJ1-2, with D possibly being TRBD1 (5 bases). CDR1 is MDHEN, CDR2 SYDVKM, per germline. The CDR3 runs to 13 residues. Trimming pared 6 bases from V and 8 bases from J, leaving 16 bases between. CDR3 DNA: TGTGCCAGCAGCGGGGCCTCCAGGAGGGGCTACACCTTC. This codes for CASSGASRRGYTF.